The 4 T cell receptor beta chains below all came from one sample that was sequenced in a study of neurological immune-mediated disorders. TCRdb re-derived calls from the 5' RACE reads in MiXCR, one entry per CDR3 protein. The sample includes 50,000 to 60,000 distinct CDR3 sequences, under 4.5% of them seen just once. Sequenced material: CD4+ T cells from blood. These receptors were taken from a woman in her 40s with multiple sclerosis.

There are many counts of this clonotype. The chain joins TRBV14 to TRBJ1-2; D unclear. Deletions cut 0 bases from V and 4 bases from J, with 6 bases between. This CDR3 has 13 amino acids. The germline gives CDR1 SGHDN, CDR2 FVKESK. In DNA form, the CDR3 reads TGTGCCAGCAGCCAAGATAGGAGCTATGGCTACACCTTC. This codes for CASSQDRSYGYTF.

On this clonotype: A much larger clone differs from this one at a single base, so this may be a read error. This chain joins TRBV18 and TRBJ2-2; 7 nucleotides line up with TRBD1. The CDR3 runs to 16 residues. Germline assignment: CDR1 KGHSH and CDR2 LQKENI. This CDR3 is CASSWGQSSNTGEPFF. The CDR3 coding sequence is TGTGCCAGCTCATGGGGACAGTCGTCGAACACCGGGGAGCCGTTTTTT.

This clonotype was picked up many times. The chain links TRBV5-1 to TRBJ2-1; TRBD2 agrees at 13 bases. Looked up from germline, CDR1 is SGHRS and CDR2 is YFSETQ. The CDR3 consists of 17 residues. The J segment lost 0 bases and the V segment lost 4 bases, leaving 4 bases of the junction unmatched. The CDR3 DNA is TGCGCCAGCAGCGGGGGACTAGCGGGGTACTCCTACAATGAGCAGTTCTTC. Translation: CASSGGLAGYSYNEQFF. The entire variable domain, with the rest obtained from reference TRBV5-1 and TRBJ2-1, is as follows: KAGVTQTPRYLIKTRGQQVTLSCSPISGHRSVSWYQQTPGQGLQFLFEYFSETQRNKGNFPGRFSGRQFSNSRSEMNVSTLELGDSALYLCASSGGLAGYSYNEQFFGPGTRLTVL.

At least ten counts were recorded for this clonotype. The chain employs TRBV5-1 and TRBJ1-3, with a tentative D call TRBD1 (5 bases). Germline-derived CDR1 and CDR2 are SGHRS and YFSETQ. V was trimmed by 3 bases and J by 0 bases, leaving 10 bases between them. The length of the CDR3 is 15 residues. This CDR3 is CASSSTVNSGNTIYF. In DNA form, the CDR3 reads TGCGCCAGCAGCTCGACAGTCAACTCTGGAAACACCATATATTTT.